The rows below give T cell receptor beta chains drawn from one sample of a study of identifying expanded T cells in peripheral blood. Assay used: immunoSEQ multiplex PCR; TCRdb lists only in-frame clones, some missing. Of just under 65,000 clones in the sample, 80% to 90% were seen once. The sample taken for sequencing was blood. The receptors shown here come from a person aged 18 to 70 in good health. Both conserved end residues are part of each CDR3. Fields, in order: D gene, J gene, V gene, clone size, CDR3 protein, CDR3 DNA. A D gene is named only where the DNA matches it firmly. Rows may omit the clone size; those that give it use once, few, many or a size class.

D: TRBD1; J: TRBJ1-5; V: TRBV7-2; size: .; CDR3: CASSKDRNQPQHF; DNA: TGTGCCAGCAGCAAGGACAGGAATCAGCCCCAGCATTTT
D: .; J: TRBJ2-3; V: TRBV5-6; size: .; CDR3: CASSLVQGGLGDTQYF; DNA: TGTGCCAGCAGCTTGGTCCAGGGAGGTCTAGGAGATACGCAGTATTTT
D: TRBD1; J: TRBJ1-2; V: TRBV28; size: .; CDR3: CASTNQGAVYGYTF; DNA: TGTGCCAGCACCAACCAGGGGGCGGTCTATGGCTACACCTTC
D: TRBD2; J: TRBJ2-4; V: TRBV19; size: .; CDR3: CASSTWTSGETDLAKNIQYF; DNA: TGTGCCAGTAGTACCTGGACTAGCGGGGAAACCGATTTAGCCAAAAACATTCAGTACTTC
D: .; J: TRBJ2-3; V: TRBV9; size: once; CDR3: CASSVGLETQYF; DNA: TGTGCCAGCAGCGTAGGGCTAGAGACGCAGTATTTT
D: .; J: TRBJ1-1; V: TRBV2; size: .; CDR3: CASNTDGMNTEAFF; DNA: TGTGCCAGCAACACCGACGGAATGAACACTGAAGCTTTCTTT
D: .; J: TRBJ2-3; V: TRBV4-1; size: .; CDR3: CASSQGAATDTQYF; DNA: TGCGCCAGCAGCCAAGGAGCGGCCACAGATACGCAGTATTTT
D: .; J: TRBJ2-6; V: TRBV9; size: .; CDR3: CASSVARGANVLTF; DNA: TGTGCCAGCAGCGTAGCTAGGGGGGCCAACGTCCTGACTTTC
D: .; J: TRBJ2-5; V: TRBV4-1; size: .; CDR3: CASSVEGEETQYF; DNA: TGCGCCAGCAGCGTGGAGGGTGAGGAGACCCAGTACTTC
D: .; J: TRBJ1-1; V: TRBV5-1; size: .; CDR3: CASSLVGVGTEAFF; DNA: TGCGCCAGCAGCTTGGTTGGGGTTGGGACTGAAGCTTTCTTT
D: .; J: TRBJ2-5; V: TRBV4-1; size: .; CDR3: CASSQVVAETQYF; DNA: TGCGCCAGCAGCCAAGTAGTGGCAGAGACCCAGTACTTC